The 10 T cell receptor beta chains listed next were all sequenced from one sample in a study of long-term antiretroviral therapy in people with HIV. Version v3.0 of the immunoSEQ assay was performed at survey level. Using immunoSEQ multiplex PCR, the repertoire was profiled, and TCRdb retains in-frame clones only, with some absent. The sample shows about 39,000 clones, approximately 89% of them seen only once. Sample: unsorted PBMCs, taken 3.1 years after starting antiretroviral therapy. The source of these receptors is a woman aged 45-65 years with HIV.

This chain links TRBV27 with TRBJ2-1; 12 bases are shared with TRBD2. V trimming: 7 bases; J trimming: 8 bases; junction bases outside the gene matches: 9. Germline V gene data show CDR1 as MNHEY and CDR2 as SMNVEV (reference sequence). The CDR3 is 15 amino acids. The CDR3 loop is CASTTASGGEHEQFF. The CDR3 DNA reads TGTGCCAGCACCACGGCTAGCGGGGGGGAACATGAGCAGTTCTTC.

The chain employs TRBV29-1 and TRBJ2-1, with 14 nucleotides matching TRBD2. Looked up from germline, CDR1 is SQVTM and CDR2 is ANQGSEA. V shed 0 bases and J 7 bases; nucleotides not matched to a gene: 14. There are 19 residues in the CDR3. As DNA, the CDR3 is TGCAGCGTTGAAGAACTAGGACTAGCGGGGGGTAGGGGTAGAAATGAGCAGTTCTTC. Protein: CSVEELGLAGGRGRNEQFF.

The chain is built from TRBV4-2 and TRBJ1-4; TRBD1 is a possible D gene (6 bases). Trimming removed 5 bases from V and 3 bases from J, with 19 bases in between. The CDR3 runs to 17 residues. Germline CDR1 reads LGHNA; CDR2 reads YNFKEQ. CDR3 sequence: CASSLQPPTGANEKLFF. CDR3 DNA: TGTGCCAGCAGCTTACAACCCCCGACAGGAGCTAATGAAAAACTGTTTTTT.

The chain has TRBV5-3 and TRBJ1-2; D remains ambiguous. TRBV5-3 is given ORF status, its function remaining uncertain. Trimming pared 7 bases from V and 5 bases from J, leaving 15 bases between. The CDR3 sequence is 13 residues long. CDR3 bases: TGTGCCAGATTCTACCGGGTCACGTATGGCTACACCTTC. Translation gives CARFYRVTYGYTF.

CDR3 nucleotides: TGTGCCAGCAGACGGACAGGGGTGGACTATGGCTACACCTTC. It codes for CASRRTGVDYGYTF. V usage is TRBV11-2 and J usage is TRBJ1-2; 9 nucleotides align to TRBD1. Germline assignment: CDR1 SGHAT and CDR2 FQNNGV. The CDR3 extends over 14 amino acids. V shed 6 bases, J shed 3 bases, and the junction held 5 bases outside the gene matches.

The chain uses TRBV5-3 and TRBJ2-7; 12 positions match TRBD2. TRBV5-3 is an open reading frame, and its role is uncertain. The V and J ends lost 2 bases and 3 bases, in that order; junction bases with no gene match: 6. The CDR3 is made up of 16 amino acids. The CDR3 spells CARSLGLAGILYEQYF. CDR3 DNA: TGTGCCAGAAGCTTAGGACTAGCGGGGATTCTCTACGAGCAGTACTTC.

This rearrangement joins TRBV10-1 to TRBJ2-2; 9 nucleotides align to TRBD1. Germline V gives CDR1 WNHNN, CDR2 SYGVQD (reference sequence). The junction had 6 bases not matched to a gene; V was cut back by 7 bases and J by 6 bases. This CDR3 spans 14 amino acids. For the CDR3, the DNA is TGCGCCAGCAACAGGGACAGGGTGGCCGGGGAGCTGTTTTTT. This encodes CASNRDRVAGELFF.

V is TRBV2 and J is TRBJ2-3, with D uncertain. Germline lookup yields CDR1 SNHLY and CDR2 FYNNEI. The CDR3 sequence is 11 residues long. V dropped 7 bases and J dropped 5 bases, with 7 bases sitting between them. The CDR3 DNA reads as TGTGCCAGCACCAACATAGATACGCAGTATTTT. Translating gives CASTNIDTQYF.

V usage is TRBV15 and J usage is TRBJ2-7; D ambiguous. In germline, CDR1 is LNHNV, CDR2 YYDKDF (reference sequence). The CDR3 consists of 14 residues. Trimming removed 0 bases from V and 3 bases from J, with 9 bases in between. CDR3 coding DNA: TGTGCCACCAGCAGAGAAAAATCGAGCTACGAGCAGTACTTC. It is translated as CATSREKSSYEQYF.

The DNA of the CDR3 is TGTGCCAGCAGCTCGACAGGGGGCCGAGAGACCCAGTACTTC. Its protein is CASSSTGGRETQYF. J is TRBJ2-5 and V is TRBV7-9, with 10 bases identical to TRBD1. The length of the CDR3 is 14 residues. V was pared by 4 bases and J by 4 bases, with 3 bases of the junction left unmatched. CDR1 and CDR2 from the germline V gene are SEHNR and FQNEAQ (reference sequence).